This T cell receptor beta chain derives from a study of cytomegalovirus exposure and HLA in healthy donors. Turning to the study itself: Unique TCRs from HLA-typed donors, 75 million to 100 million of them, were held in an early data release. Broader study findings: For TCR beta chains, V- and J-gene trimming was later linked to a missense DCLRE1C variant. Serostatus for CMV was the only available immune exposure information.

The germline V gene encodes CDR1 MNHEY and CDR2 SVGAGI. The CDR3 sequence is 13 residues long. V gave up 8 bases and J gave up 0 bases; unmatched junction bases: 2. PCR was performed using 60 Vbeta and 13 Jbeta primers. TCRdb keeps only in-frame clones here, not all; method: immunoSEQ multiplex PCR. The sample shows just over 150,000 clones, about three quarters of them seen only once. Regarding this clone: Its cognate antigen is unknown.

The sample taken for sequencing was PBMCs. The rearrangement uses TRBV6-5 and TRBJ2-3, with 7 bases matching TRBD2. The sequence derives from a woman between 45 and 60 years old in good health and CMV-seropositive. The CDR3 spells CASCSGSTDTQYF. CDR3 coding DNA: TGTGCCAGCTGTAGCGGGAGCACAGATACGCAGTATTTT.